This T cell receptor beta chain was found in a study of blood T cell repertoires in COVID-19. Overall study: Collection of acute and convalescent COVID-19 samples took place in the United States, Italy and Spain. From T cells, B-cell-depleted T cells, or PBMCs came the material, which was cDNA or gDNA.

The CDR3 consists of 15 residues. Germline lookup yields CDR1 SGHKS and CDR2 YYEKEE (reference sequence). V was clipped by 5 bases and J by 6 bases, with 18 bases between them. As originally analysed: The authors estimated nucleated cell counts from reference gene primer amplification. Clones were read by immunoSEQ multiplex PCR, and TCRdb kept only the in-frame ones, dropping some. V, J and clone size derive from that table, while D and trimming were established from the DNA sequence. The sample holds roughly 160,000 clones, more than 65% seen once. This rearrangement joins TRBV5-5 to TRBJ1-5; D possibly corresponds to TRBD1 (6 bases). The TCR originated in a man between 65 and 85 years old with active or convalescent COVID-19. Sequencing was performed on peripheral blood. DNA for the CDR3: TGTGCCAGCAGGTGGGGGTTGGACAGTGTTCAGCCCCAGCATTTT. It encodes CASRWGLDSVQPQHF.